This T cell receptor (beta chain) came from a study of T cell responses to AZD1222 COVID-19 vaccine (dated by TCRdb to about 2021). Regarding the research as a whole: AZD1222 recipients with second doses at about 4 weeks or about 12 weeks were pooled, because spike-specific TCR depth and breadth did not differ between schedules. Enrollment into the trials was organized by age into subgroups of 18-55, 56-69 and 70-plus years, and those subgroups contained roughly 150, 30 and 60 TCR-sequenced participants, respectively. TCR sequencing covered 230 to 250 trial participants: 200 to 220 given two doses of AZD1222 and 26 given two doses of MenACWY control vaccine. The paper as a whole reports these results and caveats: In the small 56-69-year group, the increase in depth fell short of significance, most likely because of low power. Participants were mostly white British and included more females than males, and it was suggested by the authors that clonal diversity may have been underestimated. Nearly half of unique spike-specific TCRs reportedly recognized epitopes outside regions mutated in the B.1.351 and B.1.1.7 variants. After two AZD1222 doses, spike-specific TCR breadth and depth were significantly higher than at day 0 and than in MenACWY recipients. Vaccine-associated CD4 TCRs spanned the whole spike protein, with dominant responses in regions 160-218 and 743-854. Only five to seven AZD1222 recipients were SARS-CoV-2 seropositive at baseline, limiting conclusions about previously exposed vaccinees. Because no samples from the day 14 peak response were available, repertoires could be characterized only after the peak T cell response.

The CDR3 regions of human TCRbeta chains were analyzed by immunosequencing. The study's own analysis went as follows. TCRs in the repertoires were compared against a reference library of SARS-CoV-2-specific TCRs that had been generated with the MIRA antigen-specificity platform. Breadth meant the fraction of unique TCRs that were SARS-CoV-2-associated, whereas depth meant the fraction of total T cells that were SARS-CoV-2-associated. Each spike-specific TCR was assigned to its reactive spike region and to a CD4 or CD8 class using the MIRA data. Log10-transformed breadth and depth values were compared by one-way ANOVA with Sidak's multiple comparisons tests. TCRdb took this table from immuneACCESS and kept in-frame rearrangements with V and J called. Such tables lack part of the clones; where checked against another copy, unresolved V genes explain under half of the gap, and the rest is unexplained. Clonal size and the V and J genes are those of that table, whereas D and trimming came from the DNA. The sample records over 110,000 clones, about 93% of which are singletons. The ten biggest clones cover 5.1% of the sample.

Note on this clone: The antigen it binds to is not known. Within one base of it there is no much larger clone, and no base qualities were kept.

At the junction V is shortened by 4 bases and J by 2 bases; bases outside the gene matches: 4. Via the germline V gene (reference sequence), CDR1 is SGHNT and CDR2 YYREEE. Spanning cysteine to phenylalanine, the CDR3 consists of 15 amino acids. Here the CDR3 DNA is all that survives: 45 bases in frame from base 1. The intended sense of this specimen's time point label: baseline before first vaccination. The vaccinee samples were drawn from two UK trials, COV001 and COV002, one of which was a single-blind randomized controlled phase 2/3 trial testing AZD1222 (ChAdOx1 nCoV-19) in healthy adults. For TCRbeta chain sequencing, PBMC samples from trial participants were taken at day 0 and at day 28 after the second dose.

The specimen was peripheral blood, collected on day 0 of AZD1222 vaccination. This receptor was identified in an adult in good health. The receptor chain draws on TRBV5-4 and TRBJ2-1, and 9 bases in between align with TRBD2. The DNA reads TGTGCCAGCAGCCCCCTAGCGGGGACCTACAATGAGCAGTTCTTC. It translates as CASSPLAGTYNEQFF.